One sample yielded the 5 T cell receptor beta chains listed below, sequenced in a study of blood T cell repertoires in COVID-19. This table comes from immunoSEQ multiplex PCR, and its TCRdb copy is limited to in-frame clones, with some not included. The table lists some 200,000 clones, approximately 87% of them singletons. Input material: peripheral blood. The receptor source for this set is a woman aged 60-75 years with COVID-19, enrolled during active disease.

The gene calls are TRBV7-2 and TRBJ1-1; 10 nucleotides line up with TRBD1. Losses at the gene ends were 6 bases for V and 0 bases for J; bases not matched to a gene: 4. Per germline, CDR1 SGHTA and CDR2 FQGNSA. CDR3 length equals 15 residues. CDR3 in DNA: TGTGCCAGCAGGGACAGGGGGTCAATGAACACTGAAGCTTTCTTT. It yields the protein CASRDRGSMNTEAFF.

This clone was detected only a few times. This chain connects TRBV19 to TRBJ1-2; D call uncertain. V was pared by 7 bases and J by 1 base, with 13 bases between. Germline V gene sequence: CDR1 LNHDA, CDR2 SQIVND (reference sequence). CDR3 length: 14 residues. CDR3 in DNA: TGTGCCAGTACCACACCTCAGGTTAACTATGGCTACACCTTC. Encoded protein: CASTTPQVNYGYTF.

CDR3 nucleotides: TGTGCCAGCAGTGAAAGTTGGGGGGGGCTTACAACTAATGAAAAACTGTTTTTT. Its protein is CASSESWGGLTTNEKLFF. The V gene is TRBV6-1, the J gene TRBJ1-4, with D possibly being TRBD1 (6 bases). The ends were cut back, 2 bases at V and 0 bases at J, with 16 bases in the middle. The CDR3 extends over 18 amino acids. Looked up from germline, CDR1 is MNHNS and CDR2 is SASEGT.

This clone was found a few times. In DNA, the CDR3 is TGTGCCAGCAGCCCACAGGACGGGGGCGAGCAGTACTTC. The encoded protein is CASSPQDGGEQYF. The chain employs TRBV7-3 and TRBJ2-7, with TRBD2 as a possible D gene (6 bases). This CDR3 spans 13 amino acids. Trimming shortened V by 5 bases and J by 6 bases, and 14 bases separated the two germline ends. The germline V gene has CDR1 SGHTA and CDR2 FQGTGA.

This chain links TRBV7-2 with TRBJ1-6; maybe TRBD1 (6 bases). The CDR3 loop spans 15 amino acids. V gave up 5 bases and J gave up 4 bases, with 12 bases separating them. Per the germline V gene, CDR1 is SGHTA and CDR2 is FQGNSA. The CDR3 coding sequence is TGTGCCAGCAGCCCTGGGGGCGGGTATAATTCACCCCTCCACTTT. Translation gives CASSPGGGYNSPLHF.